The 6 T cell receptor beta chains listed next were all sequenced from one sample in a study of T cell repertoires in cytomegalovirus infection (dated by TCRdb to the late 2010s). Reads for this sample came from an Illumina HiSeq 1500. TCRdb reworked the public reads: Q25 trimming with fastp, MiXCR clone assembly, productive beta chains retained. Here each entry gathers all rows of one CDR3 protein and keeps the most common genes and DNA. The sample profile shows 350,000 to 500,000 distinct CDR3 sequences; roughly 30% of them were found once. Roughly 15% of the sample is taken by the ten largest. The sequenced sample consisted of PBMCs. The receptors here all came from a human donor in good health (CMV status not recorded). Some clones in this sample may be carry-over from other donors' samples.

This clonotype was seen at least ten times. V is TRBV11-1 and J is TRBJ2-3; 9 positions agree with TRBD1. The V segment lost 3 bases and the J segment 8 bases; nucleotides outside the gene matches: 12. Per germline, CDR1 SGHAT and CDR2 FQDESV (reference sequence). There are 16 residues in the CDR3. The CDR3 sequence is CASSFIGTGFVSTQYF. DNA for the CDR3: TGTGCCAGCAGCTTCATCGGGACAGGGTTTGTGTCTACGCAGTATTTT.

The chain links TRBV19 to TRBJ2-1; D possibly uses TRBD1 or TRBD2 (5 bases each). CDR1 and CDR2 from the germline V gene are LNHDA and SQIVND (reference sequence). Trimming pared 6 bases from V and 8 bases from J, leaving 23 bases between. This CDR3 is built from 16 residues. CDR3 sequence reads: CASSNLGVQNLDEQFF. In DNA form, the CDR3 reads TGTGCCAGTAGCAACCTGGGGGTCCAAAATTTAGATGAGCAGTTCTTC.

This clonotype has just a few counts. This chain connects TRBV20-1 to TRBJ1-2, with TRBD1 matching over 7 bases. V shed 1 base, J shed 5 bases, and the junction held 4 bases outside the gene matches. The V gene's germline CDR1 is DFQATT and CDR2 SNEGSKA (reference sequence). The CDR3 totals 13 residues. CDR3 coding DNA: TGCAGTGCTAGAGGAGCAGGGGGTTATGGCTACACCTTC. Translated: CSARGAGGYGYTF.

The chain joins TRBV7-2 to TRBJ2-1; D is possibly TRBD1 or TRBD2 (7 bases each). Per the germline V gene, CDR1 is SGHTA and CDR2 is FQGNSA. Trimming removed 1 base from V and 12 bases from J, with 19 bases in between. The CDR3 has 15 residues. This CDR3 reads CASSLGQGGDQRQFF. In DNA, the CDR3 is TGTGCCAGCAGCTTAGGGCAGGGGGGGGATCAGAGGCAGTTCTTC.

In regard to this clonotype: The junction differs from germline at one of its ends, possibly a read error. The V call is TRBV12-3 or TRBV12-4, the J call TRBJ1-2, with a possible D match to TRBD1 (5 bases). This CDR3 spans 16 amino acids. Here the CDR3 reads CARSDPLTGGDYVYTF. In nucleotides, the CDR3 is TGTGCCAGGAGTGATCCTTTGACCGGGGGGGACTATGTCTACACCTTC.

This clonotype was recorded many times. The chain is built from TRBV7-2 and TRBJ2-7; D uncertain. Trimming removed 0 bases from V and 1 base from J, with 7 bases in between. The CDR3 is 14 amino acids. CDR1 is SGHTA, CDR2 FQGNSA, per germline. For the CDR3, the DNA is TGTGCCAGCAGCTTAGCGTTTCAGTCCTACGAGCAGTACTTC. This encodes CASSLAFQSYEQYF.